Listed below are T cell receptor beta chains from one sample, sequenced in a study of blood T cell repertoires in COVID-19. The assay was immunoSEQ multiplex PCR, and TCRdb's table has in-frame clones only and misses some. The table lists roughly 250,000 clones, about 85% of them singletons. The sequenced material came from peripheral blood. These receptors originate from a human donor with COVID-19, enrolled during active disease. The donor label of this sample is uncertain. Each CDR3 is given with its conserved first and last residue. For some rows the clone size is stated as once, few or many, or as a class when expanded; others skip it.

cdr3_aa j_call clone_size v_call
CSAHDSQETQYF TRBJ2-5 once TRBV29-1
CASSPRGGSSISGNTIYF TRBJ1-3 few TRBV18
CASSQVGRRGQTDTQYF TRBJ2-3 once TRBV14
CASSLGGRYEQYF TRBJ2-7 NA TRBV14
CATSDPGLVQNEQFF TRBJ2-1 NA TRBV24-1
CASSQVGPGGASYGYTF TRBJ1-2 few TRBV14
CAIRPGEGDGYTF TRBJ1-2 once TRBV10-3
CASSSRDRAYEQYF TRBJ2-7 once TRBV9
CAWSVVGETQYF TRBJ2-5 NA TRBV30
CAISESDRVQPQHF TRBJ1-5 NA TRBV10-3
CASRGDRSRFAEAFF TRBJ1-1 NA TRBV6-5
CASTGHTEAFF TRBJ1-1 many TRBV28
CASMGGRDGYTF TRBJ1-2 NA TRBV28
CASSLDPGGAETQYF TRBJ2-5 NA TRBV5-4
CASHPRGTDQPQHF TRBJ1-5 once TRBV10-1
CASSSPGQGHNEQYF TRBJ2-7 once TRBV6-5
CASSSGTGGETQYF TRBJ2-5 NA TRBV5-1
CASSLVLAGETQYF TRBJ2-5 NA TRBV7-2
CASSLPFGGNTIYF TRBJ1-3 NA TRBV5-6
CASSHEGLAGYNEQFF TRBJ2-1 NA TRBV7-9
CASSENRGLSYGYTF TRBJ1-2 NA TRBV5-1
CATSRGLGGTTHEQYF TRBJ2-7 NA TRBV15
CASSYSGARVYEQYF TRBJ2-7 NA TRBV6-6
CASSRTSGMQETQYF TRBJ2-5 few TRBV5-1
CARSFPTGVGDTEAFF TRBJ1-1 NA TRBV7-5
CASSPHTLGQTNTEAFF TRBJ1-1 NA TRBV28
CASSEQLGQPQHF TRBJ1-5 NA TRBV2
CASSQGTDYYEQYF TRBJ2-7 NA TRBV4-1
CASSLLGGLNSGNTIYF TRBJ1-3 NA TRBV19
CASSLGRGRTVDTEAFF TRBJ1-1 NA TRBV27
CASSLGGEAFF TRBJ1-1 once TRBV12-3/TRBV12-4
CASSQDHRGRGYTF TRBJ1-2 NA TRBV3-1/TRBV3-2
CSVPGTSGRGYEQFF TRBJ2-1 once TRBV29-1
CASSRDSPYNEQFF TRBJ2-1 NA TRBV6-5
CASSQPTTRGGTEAFF TRBJ1-1 few TRBV3-1/TRBV3-2
CATKPLTSGSKNIQYF TRBJ2-4 NA TRBV19
CASSQGARDYGYTF TRBJ1-2 NA TRBV4-3
CASSLGQGPIGYTF TRBJ1-2 NA TRBV5-1
CASSISAGERETQYF TRBJ2-5 NA TRBV19
CARSWDRVLCNQPQHF TRBJ1-5 NA TRBV5-3
CASSVGGSLNEQFF TRBJ2-1 NA TRBV9
CASSVGGAGGYTF TRBJ1-2 NA TRBV9
CAWSRDYGTWGAVAQHF TRBJ1-5 NA TRBV30
CASSYLAGGYNEQFF TRBJ2-1 NA TRBV6-5
CASSQRQKGQMEKLFF TRBJ1-4 NA TRBV28
CASSPWNTEAFF TRBJ1-1 NA TRBV5-4
CASSAFNRTSGSSYEQYF TRBJ2-7 NA TRBV9
CASSVDILTNYGYTF TRBJ1-2 NA TRBV6-5
CASSLLDSGNEQYF TRBJ2-7 once TRBV3-1/TRBV3-2